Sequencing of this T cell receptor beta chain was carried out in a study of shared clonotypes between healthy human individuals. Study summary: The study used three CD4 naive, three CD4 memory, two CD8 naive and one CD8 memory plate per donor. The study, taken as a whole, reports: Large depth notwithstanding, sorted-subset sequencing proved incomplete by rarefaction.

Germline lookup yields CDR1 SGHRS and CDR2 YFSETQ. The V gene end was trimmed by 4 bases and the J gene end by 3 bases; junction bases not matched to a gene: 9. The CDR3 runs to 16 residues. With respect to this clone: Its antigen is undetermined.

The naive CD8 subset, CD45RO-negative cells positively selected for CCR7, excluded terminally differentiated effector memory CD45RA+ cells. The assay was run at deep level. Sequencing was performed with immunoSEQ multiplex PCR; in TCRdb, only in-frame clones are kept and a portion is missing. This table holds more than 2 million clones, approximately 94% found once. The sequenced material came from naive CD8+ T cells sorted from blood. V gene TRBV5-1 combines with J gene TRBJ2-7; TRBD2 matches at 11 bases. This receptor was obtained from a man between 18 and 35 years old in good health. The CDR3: CASSDYLTSGSYEQYF. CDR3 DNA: TGCGCCAGCAGCGACTATCTTACTAGCGGGAGCTACGAGCAGTACTTC.